What follows are 8 T cell receptor beta chains derived from one specimen sequenced in a study of cytomegalovirus exposure and HLA in healthy donors. The PCR ran on 60 Vbeta and 13 Jbeta primers. Assay used: immunoSEQ multiplex PCR; TCRdb lists only in-frame clones, some missing. The sample has 70,000 to 80,000 clones; roughly four fifths are singletons. Sequenced sample: PBMCs. These receptors all come from a young man in good health and CMV-seronegative.

The J gene is TRBJ1-1, the V gene TRBV11-1, with 7 positions matching TRBD1. V lost 5 bases, J lost 1 base, and 10 bases stayed unmatched. CDR1 is SGHAT and CDR2 is FQDESV in the germline V gene (reference sequence). This CDR3 is 16 amino acids long. This chain's CDR3 is CASSMRLQGKNTEAFF. The CDR3 nucleotides read TGTGCCAGCAGCATGAGATTACAGGGGAAGAACACTGAAGCTTTCTTT.

The chain is built from TRBV10-3 and TRBJ1-4; 9 bases agree with TRBD1. This CDR3 contains 14 residues. The germline V gene has CDR1 ENHRY and CDR2 SYGVKD. The junction had 7 bases not matched to a gene; V was cut back by 7 bases and J by 7 bases. In nucleotides, the CDR3 is TGTGCCATCACCTCCGGGACAGGGAGTGAAAAACTGTTTTTT. Its protein product is CAITSGTGSEKLFF.

The chain employs TRBV5-1 and TRBJ1-1, with D perhaps matching TRBD1 (6 bases). Germline CDR1 SGHRS, CDR2 YFSETQ. V was shortened by 7 bases and J by 1 base, with 8 bases between the two germline ends. The CDR3 has 12 residues. The DNA for the CDR3 is TGCGCCAGCGGACAGCAGAACACTGAAGCTTTCTTT. It codes for CASGQQNTEAFF.

The chain links TRBV6-6 to TRBJ1-1; 7 bases align to TRBD1. V lost 6 bases and J lost 0; bases outside the gene matches: 7. CDR3 length equals 15 residues. CDR1 MNHNY and CDR2 SVGAGI come from the germline V gene (reference sequence). CDR3 in amino acids: CASREPTGMNTEAFF. The CDR3 nucleotides are TGTGCCAGCAGGGAACCGACAGGGATGAACACTGAAGCTTTCTTT.

This clone was counted between two and nine times. This chain connects TRBV18 to TRBJ1-1; no definite D call. CDR1 is KGHSH, CDR2 LQKENI, per germline. The CDR3 extends over 14 amino acids. V was cut by 3 bases and J by 3 bases, with 11 bases left in between. The CDR3 nucleotides read TGTGCCAGCTCACCTGCGGGAATAGACACTGAAGCTTTCTTT. Protein: CASSPAGIDTEAFF.

The chain is built from TRBV18 and TRBJ1-3; D remains unclear. With 10 bases removed from V and 0 bases from J, the gap between germline ends came to 16 bases. CDR3 length: 15 residues. In germline, CDR1 is KGHSH, CDR2 LQKENI. In nucleotides, the CDR3 is TGTGCCACCCGCTACGAAGCCTCCTCTGGAAACACCATATATTTT. Its translation is CATRYEASSGNTIYF.

The V call is TRBV19, the J call TRBJ2-2; 14 bases are shared with TRBD2. CDR1 is LNHDA, CDR2 SQIVND, per germline (reference sequence). The CDR3 is made up of 18 amino acids. Trimming removed 5 bases from V and 5 bases from J; junction bases left unmatched: 10. The CDR3 reads CASSDAGTSGGGTGELFF. The CDR3 DNA reads TGTGCCAGTAGTGATGCCGGGACTAGCGGGGGCGGTACCGGGGAGCTGTTTTTT.

As regards this clone: An end of the junction does not agree with germline; a read error may underlie this. The gene calls are TRBV6-1 and TRBJ1-6; D unresolved. Germline V gene lookup returns CDR1 MNHNS and CDR2 SASEGT. The CDR3 extends over 13 amino acids. The CDR3 sequence: CASSEVERKTLYF. The CDR3 DNA reads TGTGCCAGCAGTGAAGTTGAGCGGAAGACCCTTTACTTT.